Sequencing of this T cell receptor beta chain was carried out in a study of blood T cell repertoires in COVID-19. About the research overall: The cDNA or gDNA used as material had been derived from T cells, B-cell-depleted T cells, or PBMCs.

The participants were between roughly 18 and 100 years old and came from 20 to 30 US areas. Cohorts were assigned according to the clinical history that participants reported. In the source study's methods: Using reference gene primer amplification, nucleated cell counts were estimated. TCRdb keeps only in-frame clones here, not all; method: immunoSEQ multiplex PCR. Clone size and the V and J calls come from that table; the DNA yielded D and trimming. Found here are about 170,000 clones, around 83% of them singletons; the top ten hold about 4%. The trim removed 3 bases at V and 2 bases at J, leaving 2 bases unmatched. CDR1 and CDR2 from the germline V gene are LGHDT and YNNKEL (reference sequence). The CDR3 has 16 amino acids.

The origin of this receptor is a woman aged 45-65 years in a cohort exposed to, infected with or recovered from COVID-19 (not recorded which). The rearrangement joins TRBV3-1 (or the pseudogene TRBV3-2) to TRBJ2-3, with TRBD2 identical over 13 bases. The sequencing sample was made of PBMCs or T cells enriched from blood (not recorded which). CDR3 sequence (DNA): TGTGCCAGCAGCCAGGGACTAGCGGGAAACACAGATACGCAGTATTTT. Translating it yields CASSQGLAGNTDTQYF.